The T cell receptor beta chain under discussion was sequenced for a study of OX40 agonist ivuxolimab in advanced cancers. For the study in its entirety: Ivuxolimab was an agonistic, fully human IgG2 monoclonal antibody directed against OX40 (CD134), a costimulatory receptor. Intravenous ivuxolimab was administered to patients every 2 weeks at six dose levels: 0.01, 0.1, 0.3, 1.5, 3 and 10 mg/kg. A male proportion of almost 85% and a mean age of approximately 58 years, ranging from roughly 23 to 85, were recorded for the dose-escalation cohort. Among the approximately 54 dose-escalation patients, around 20 had hepatocellular carcinoma, about 15 melanoma, 9 renal cell carcinoma and 9 head and neck cancer. The paper covers the monotherapy dose-escalation part of the phase I ivuxolimab trial, which included N of about 51 patients. Partial responses occurred in three dose-escalation patients: two with cutaneous melanoma and one with hepatocellular carcinoma. Prior anti-PD-1, anti-PD-L1 or anti-CTLA-4 therapy was permitted, and checkpoint inhibitors had been received by about 36% of dose-escalation patients. The point of sequencing TCRbeta in the periphery was to test whether ivuxolimab changed TCR sequence diversity and drove clonal T-cell expansion.

Overall results and qualifications from the work: Low levels of normalized T-cell clonal expansion were also seen in some patients who did not respond. On average, CD8+ T cells showed more expanded clones than CD4+ T cells after ivuxolimab. The antigen specificity of the clonally expanded peripheral T cells was not determined. In the 0.1-3.0 mg/kg groups, partial responders had among the lowest normalized peripheral clonal expansion, particularly in CD8+ T cells. At doses of 0.1 to 3.0 mg/kg, clonal expansion of both CD4+ and CD8+ blood T cells was observed from baseline to week 6.

The trial excluded patients who had a history of autoimmune disease or who were on systemic immunosuppression. Peripheral blood for TCR sequencing was collected from all dose cohorts at baseline, on cycle 4 day 1, and on cycle 7 day 1. Samples were obtained from an open-label, multicenter, first-in-human phase I dose-escalation trial of ivuxolimab. Adults with locally advanced or metastatic melanoma, renal cell, hepatocellular, or head and neck squamous cell carcinoma were enrolled in the trial. Before TCR sequencing, CD4+ and CD8+ T cells were separately sorted from peripheral blood. On this clone itself: Its recognized antigen is unknown. No much larger clone is present one base from it, and per-base qualities are unavailable.

To sequence the TCRbeta CDR3 region, genomic DNA was isolated from the sorted cells. The immunoSEQ Assay was used to sequence the TCRbeta CDR3 regions. Entries here come from immuneACCESS through TCRdb and include only in-frame sequences with V and J called. Some clones fail to appear in such tables; in the studies checked, an unresolved V gene covers under half of the shortfall, and the cause of the remainder is unknown. The sample yields fewer than 90,000 clones; about 90% were counted once. The ten largest clones capture approximately 2.9% of the sample. Counted from cysteine to phenylalanine, this CDR3 has 11 amino acids. Just CDR3 DNA is preserved here, 33 bases in frame from base 1. The germline V gene gives CDR1 as MDHEN and CDR2 as SYDVKM.

The specimen comprised CD4+ or CD8+ T cells sorted from blood, sampled in a trial of the OX40 agonist ivuxolimab. The V gene is TRBV28 and the J gene is TRBJ1-1; 8 junctional bases match TRBD1. The receptor comes from an adult with an advanced solid tumor such as melanoma, head and neck, liver or kidney cancer. The CDR3 in this case is CEIRGRAEAFF. DNA sequence: TGTGAGATCAGGGGGCGGGCTGAAGCTTTCTTT.